What follows describes a single TCR beta chain. The junction had 5 bases not matched to a gene; V was cut back by 5 bases and J by 1 base. This CDR3 spans 15 amino acids. CDR1 LNHDA and CDR2 SQIVND come from the germline V gene (reference sequence). The sample belongs to a study of technical replicates of blood from several donors. Sequencing used immunoSEQ multiplex PCR; TCRdb keeps in-frame clones, though not all of them. The sample records 72,000 or so clones, over 85% being singletons. The TCR originated in a human donor in good health. The sample taken for sequencing was T cells isolated from PBMCs. The V and J genes are TRBV19 and TRBJ1-5; 7 nucleotides agree with TRBD1. DNA of the CDR3: TGTGCCAGTAGTCGACAGGGCTGGAGCAATCAGCCCCAGCATTTT. Its protein is CASSRQGWSNQPQHF.